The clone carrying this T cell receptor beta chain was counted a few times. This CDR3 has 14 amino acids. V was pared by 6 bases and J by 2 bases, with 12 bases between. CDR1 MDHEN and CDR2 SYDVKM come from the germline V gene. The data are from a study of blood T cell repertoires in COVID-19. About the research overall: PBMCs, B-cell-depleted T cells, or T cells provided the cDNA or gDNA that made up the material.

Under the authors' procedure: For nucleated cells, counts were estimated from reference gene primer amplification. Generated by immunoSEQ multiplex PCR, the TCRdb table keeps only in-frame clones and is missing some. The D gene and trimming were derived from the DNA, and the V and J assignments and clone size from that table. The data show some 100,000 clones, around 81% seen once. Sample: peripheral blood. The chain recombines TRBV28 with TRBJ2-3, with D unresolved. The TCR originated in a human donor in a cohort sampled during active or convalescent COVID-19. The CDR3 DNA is TGTGCCAGCAGACCGAGGTCCCCCACAGATACGCAGTATTTT. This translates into CASRPRSPTDTQYF.